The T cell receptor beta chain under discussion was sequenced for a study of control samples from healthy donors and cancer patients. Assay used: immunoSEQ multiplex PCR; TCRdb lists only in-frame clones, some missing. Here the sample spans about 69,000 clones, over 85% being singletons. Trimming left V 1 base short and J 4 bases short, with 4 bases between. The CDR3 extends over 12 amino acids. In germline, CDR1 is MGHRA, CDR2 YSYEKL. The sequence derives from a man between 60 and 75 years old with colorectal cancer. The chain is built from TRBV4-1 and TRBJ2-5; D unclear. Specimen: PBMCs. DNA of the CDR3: TGCGCCAGCAGCCAAGGAGGAGAGACCCAGTACTTC. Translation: CASSQGGETQYF.